What follows describes a single T cell receptor (beta chain). Its specificity is unknown. The sample comes from a study of STAT3 mutations in large granular lymphocyte leukemia. The CDR3 has 13 residues. Germline lookup yields CDR1 SGHRS and CDR2 YFSETQ. The V and J ends lost 9 bases and 8 bases, in that order; junction bases with no gene match: 13. Study-level findings and limits: Every T-LGLL patient had at least one immunodominant TCRbeta clonotype.

Generated by immunoSEQ multiplex PCR, the TCRdb table keeps only in-frame clones and is missing some. The table records roughly 4,500 clones, about 62% of them present only once. V is TRBV5-1 and J is TRBJ1-2, with 7 bases aligning to TRBD1. The sequence was obtained from a human donor with T large granular lymphocyte leukemia. Some clones in this sample may be carry-over from other donors' samples. Sequenced input: PBMCs. CDR3 nucleotide sequence: TGCGCCACCTCAAGGGAAGGGGGCGCCGGCTACACCTTC. It encodes CATSREGGAGYTF. The whole variable domain, remainder taken from reference TRBV5-1 and TRBJ1-2, is KAGVTQTPRYLIKTRGQQVTLSCSPISGHRSVSWYQQTPGQGLQFLFEYFSETQRNKGNFPGRFSGRQFSNSRSEMNVSTLELGDSALYLCATSREGGAGYTFGSGTRLTVV.